The sequence of this TCR beta chain was determined in a study of control samples from healthy donors and cancer patients. The assay was immunoSEQ multiplex PCR, and TCRdb's table has in-frame clones only and misses some. This sample yields 110,000 to 150,000 clones, of which under 90% are seen a single time; 4.9% belongs to the top ten. This clone has a handful of counts. Trimming at V came to 7 bases and at J to 6 bases, leaving 7 bases not matched to a gene. The CDR3 has 14 amino acids. From germline, CDR1 is SNHLY and CDR2 FYNNEI. The chain combines TRBV2 with TRBJ2-3, with TRBD2 identical over 10 bases. The TCR comes from a man aged 25 to 40 in good health. The sequencing input was blood. The CDR3 DNA reads TGTGCCAGCAAGACAGCGGGAGGGCCTGATACGCAGTATTTT. It translates to CASKTAGGPDTQYF. The whole variable domain, remainder taken from reference TRBV2 and TRBJ2-3, is EPEVTQTPSHQVTQMGQEVILRCVPISNHLYFYWYRQILGQKVEFLVSFYNNEISEKSEIFDDQFSVERPDGSNFTLKIRSTKLEDSAMYFCASKTAGGPDTQYFGPGTRLTVL.